Described below is a single T cell receptor beta chain sequence and its context. Its cognate antigen is unknown. This specimen belongs to a study of vaccination and CD4 T cells after COVID-19. About the research overall: Post-COVID draws came a median around 100 days after diagnosis (range 35 to 161).

Overall study findings and caveats: Rising from about 20 to 38, the median of SARS-CoV-2-reactive clonotypes did not change significantly.

The V gene's germline CDR1 is SGHNT and CDR2 YYREEE (reference sequence). Germline trimming cut 4 bases from V and 5 bases from J; bases unmatched to any gene: 7. The CDR3 has 16 residues. Treatment described: roughly 10-day PBMC culture with coronavirus spike peptide pools or control peptides (ViraFEST assay). Sequencing of the DNA from cultured CD4+ T cells was carried out with the Oncomine TCR Beta short-read assay. TCRdb reprocessed the PCR reads via MiXCR and lists one record per CDR3 protein. The data show roughly 16,000 distinct CDR3 sequences, 72% seen once. The rearrangement uses TRBV5-4 and TRBJ2-5; TRBD2 matches at 14 bases. Specimen: CD4+ T cells from blood, cultured in vitro. The receptor was derived from a human donor who had recovered from COVID-19. The CDR3 nucleotides read TGTGCCAGCAGCCCAAGGACTAGCGGGAGGATGGAGACCCAGTACTTC. This sequence encodes CASSPRTSGRMETQYF.